The clone carrying this T cell receptor beta chain was detected a few times. Its antigen is unidentified. This sample stems from a study of identical twins. Study-wide findings and caveats: Weaker excess twin sharing was seen among beta out-of-frame sequences. Among out-of-frame alpha sequences shared by twins, low generation probability occurred in excess. Compared with models, monozygotic twins showed more out-of-frame TCR alpha sharing.

TCRdb reanalysed the 5' RACE reads using MiXCR and keeps one entry per CDR3 protein. Of 200,000 to 300,000 distinct CDR3 sequences in the sample, roughly 13% are singletons; the top ten hold roughly 4.2%. From germline, CDR1 is LGHDT and CDR2 YNNKEL (reference sequence). This CDR3 contains 16 residues. After removal of 3 bases from V and 4 bases from J, the junction contained 4 bases not matched to a gene. These data were also reused for a study on yellow fever vaccine responses in identical twins.

The sequenced material came from memory (CD45RO+) T cells sorted from blood. The rearrangement links TRBV3-1 to TRBJ2-1; TRBD2 agrees at 12 bases. The TCR originated in a woman aged 18-29 years in good health. CDR3 DNA sequence: TGTGCCAGCAGCCAGTCTAGCGGGGGGGCGTACAATGAGCAGTTCTTC. This codes for CASSQSSGGAYNEQFF.